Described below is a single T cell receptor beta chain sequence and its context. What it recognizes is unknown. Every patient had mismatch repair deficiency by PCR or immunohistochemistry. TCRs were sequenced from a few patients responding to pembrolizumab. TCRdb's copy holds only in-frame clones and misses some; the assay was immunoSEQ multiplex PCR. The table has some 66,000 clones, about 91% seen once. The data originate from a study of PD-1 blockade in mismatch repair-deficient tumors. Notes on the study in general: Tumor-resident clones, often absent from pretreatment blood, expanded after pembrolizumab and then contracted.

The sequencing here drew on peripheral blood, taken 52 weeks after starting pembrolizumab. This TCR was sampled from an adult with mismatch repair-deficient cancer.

The CDR3 nucleotides are TGCGCCAGCAGTCAACCTCCCCCTAGCGGGTGGTGGGACAATGAGCAGTTCTTC. This codes for CASSQPPPSGWWDNEQFF. The chain combines TRBV23-1 with TRBJ2-1, with TRBD2 matching over 8 bases. TRBV23-1 is an ORF, with its function uncertain. J gave up 5 bases and V 2 bases, and 14 bases lay outside the gene matches. This CDR3 region has 18 residues.